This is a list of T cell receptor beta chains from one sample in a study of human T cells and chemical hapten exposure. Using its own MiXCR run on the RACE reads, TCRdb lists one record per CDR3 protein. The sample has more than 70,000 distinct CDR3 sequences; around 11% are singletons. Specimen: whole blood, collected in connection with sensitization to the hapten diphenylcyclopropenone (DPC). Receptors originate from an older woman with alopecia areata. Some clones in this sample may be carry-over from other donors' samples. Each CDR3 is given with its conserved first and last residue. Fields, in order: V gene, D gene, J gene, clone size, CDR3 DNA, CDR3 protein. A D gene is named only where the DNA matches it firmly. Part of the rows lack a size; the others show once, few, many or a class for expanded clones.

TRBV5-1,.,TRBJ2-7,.,TGCGCCAGCAGCTTGGATGGACAAGCCTACGAGCAGTACTTC,CASSLDGQAYEQYF
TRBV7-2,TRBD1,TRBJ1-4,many,TGTGCCAGCAGCTTACACGGGACAGCCTCTTTGGGTGAAAAACTGTTTTTT,CASSLHGTASLGEKLFF
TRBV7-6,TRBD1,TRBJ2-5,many,TGTGCCAGCAGCCCCGGACAGGGGGATTGGGAGACCCAGTACTTC,CASSPGQGDWETQYF
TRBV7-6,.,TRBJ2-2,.,TGTGCCAGCAGCTTAAATATGGTCGGGGAGCTGTTTTTT,CASSLNMVGELFF
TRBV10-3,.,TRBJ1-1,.,TGTGCCATCAGTGATTTTGGTGCGGAAACTGAAGCTTTCTTT,CAISDFGAETEAFF
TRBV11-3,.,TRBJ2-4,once,TGTGCCAGCAGGGAGCTAGAAGTAAACATTCAGTACTTC,CASRELEVNIQYF
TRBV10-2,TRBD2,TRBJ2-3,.,TGCGCCAGCAGTGATCCTAGCGGGGGGGCTCTCCCCACAGATACGCAGTATTTT,CASSDPSGGALPTDTQYF
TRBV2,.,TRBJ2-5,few,TGTGCCAGCTGTTCTAACAACCAAGAGACCCAGTACTTC,CASCSNNQETQYF
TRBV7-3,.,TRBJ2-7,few,TGTGCCAGCAGCTTATCGGACCGATCTGACGAGCAGTACTTC,CASSLSDRSDEQYF
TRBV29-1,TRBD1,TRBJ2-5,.,TGCAGCACGACAGGGGCCCAAGAGACCCAGTACTTC,CSTTGAQETQYF
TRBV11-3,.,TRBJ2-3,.,TGTGCCAGCAGCTTAGGCTATTTAAACACAGATACGCAGTATTTT,CASSLGYLNTDTQYF